The 22 T cell receptor beta chains presented below share a single source sample, sequenced in a study of radiotherapy plus CTLA-4 blockade in lung cancer. TCRdb keeps only in-frame clones here, not all; method: immunoSEQ multiplex PCR. The sample shows about 97,000 clones, around 74% of them seen only once. Sequencing was performed on peripheral blood, taken from a patient treated with radiotherapy plus ipilimumab. Receptor source: a human donor with non-small cell lung cancer who had a partial response to radiotherapy plus ipilimumab. Some clones in this sample may be carry-over from other donors' samples.

J is TRBJ2-7 and V is TRBV11-3, with 12 bases lining up with TRBD1. J was trimmed by 5 bases and V by 2 bases; bases with no gene match: 4. The CDR3 is 15 amino acids. Germline CDR1 reads SGHNT; CDR2 reads YENEEA. The CDR3 region has the DNA TGTGCCAGCAGCTTATACGGGACAGGGGGCAACGAGCAGTACTTC. Amino acid sequence: CASSLYGTGGNEQYF.

The chain recombines TRBV7-2 with TRBJ2-2, with 7 bases aligning to TRBD2. V trimming: 3 bases; J trimming: 0 bases; junction bases outside the gene matches: 10. The CDR3 is made up of 18 amino acids. The germline CDR1 and CDR2 sequences are SGHTA and FQGNSA. The DNA for the CDR3 is TGTGCCAGCAGCTTTTTTGGGGGGGGACTGGCGAACACCGGGGAGCTGTTTTTT. It yields the protein CASSFFGGGLANTGELFF.

The CDR3 region is CAISESSGRVEV. CDR3 nucleotide sequence: TGTGCCATCAGTGAGTCGTCAGGGAGGGTAGAGGTC. V usage is TRBV10-3 and J usage is TRBJ2-7; the match to TRBD2 covers 7 bases. Per germline, CDR1 ENHRY and CDR2 SYGVKD. The CDR3 has 12 amino acids.

The genes are TRBV6-1 and TRBJ2-7, with 7 bases identical to TRBD2. CDR1 and CDR2 (germline): MNHNS, SASEGT. The junction had 8 bases not matched to a gene; V was cut back by 4 bases and J by 5 bases. The CDR3 length is 14 residues. Written as DNA, the CDR3 is TGTGCCAGCAGTGTCACTAGCGAGGTCCACGAGCAGTACTTC. Translated: CASSVTSEVHEQYF.

The chain combines TRBV6-8 with TRBJ1-6; the D is unclear. Between the trimmed V and J ends, which lost 9 bases and 0 bases, there was a span of 15 bases. This CDR3 spans 16 amino acids. Germline values: CDR1 MNHGY, CDR2 SAAAGT. This chain's CDR3 is CASCPYYGSYNSPLHF. CDR3 in DNA: TGTGCCAGTTGTCCATACTACGGCTCCTATAATTCACCCCTCCACTTT.

Worth noting for this clone: Compared with germline, one end of the junction differs, possibly owing to a read error. The sample has other DNA sequences that encode this CDR3 too. The V and J genes are TRBV6-1 and TRBJ2-6, with 9 positions matching TRBD2. Germline CDR1 and CDR2: MNHNS and SASEGT. The CDR3 is 16 residues long. CDR3 bases: TGCGCCAGCAGTGCTGCGGGAGGGGTCGGGGCCAACGTCCTGACTTTC. It is translated as CASSAAGGVGANVLTF.

This rearrangement joins TRBV6-1 to TRBJ1-2; 8 nucleotides align to TRBD1. Germline CDR1 MNHNS, CDR2 SASEGT. With 6 bases clipped from V and 4 bases from J, the junction kept 1 base outside the gene matches. The CDR3 extends over 12 amino acids. This chain's CDR3 is CASRTGVYGYTF. CDR3 coding DNA: TGTGCCAGCAGGACAGGGGTCTATGGCTACACCTTC.

The genes are TRBV19 and TRBJ1-1; a possible D gene is TRBD1 (6 bases). Per the germline V gene, CDR1 is LNHDA and CDR2 is SQIVND (reference sequence). This CDR3 has 14 residues. V lost 2 bases, J lost 1 base, and 8 bases lay in between. This CDR3 is CASSITGKNTEAFF. The CDR3 region has the DNA TGTGCCAGTAGTATAACAGGGAAGAACACTGAAGCTTTCTTT.

V usage is TRBV7-2 and J usage is TRBJ1-5; the D gene is possibly TRBD1 (5 bases). Germline CDR1 reads SGHTA; CDR2 reads FQGNSA. V gave up 7 bases and J gave up 8 bases, with 15 bases separating them. The CDR3 has 13 residues. CDR3 nucleotide sequence: TGTGCCAGCACCCCACTACCGGGGGAGCCCCAGCATTTT. It is translated as CASTPLPGEPQHF.

The chain carries TRBV9 and TRBJ1-1; TRBD1 might be the D (5 bases). The CDR3 loop spans 14 amino acids. Trimming cost V 2 bases and J 5 bases, with 13 bases left between them. Germline V CDR1 and CDR2: SGDLS, YYNGEE. CDR3 protein: CASSVVSGTTEAFF. The CDR3 DNA reads as TGTGCCAGCAGCGTGGTTAGTGGGACTACTGAAGCTTTCTTT.

This clone was counted only a few times. CDR3 DNA sequence: TGTGCCAGCAGTGACCCGGGACAGGGAAAGGCATTGGACGAGCAGTACTTC. Protein sequence: CASSDPGQGKALDEQYF. V usage is TRBV6-1 and J usage is TRBJ2-7; 9 positions agree with TRBD1. With 3 bases clipped from V and 5 bases from J, the junction kept 14 bases outside the gene matches. The CDR3 runs 17 residues. The germline V gene has CDR1 MNHNS and CDR2 SASEGT.

The V and J genes are TRBV7-8 and TRBJ2-2, with TRBD2 matching over 16 bases. This CDR3 is built from 19 residues. The V and J ends lost 4 bases and 6 bases, in that order; junction bases with no gene match: 11. Germline CDR1 SGHVS, CDR2 FQNEAQ. The CDR3 nucleotides read TGTGCCAGCAGCTCGATAATAGGGACTAGCGGGAGGGTCCCCGGGGAGCTGTTTTTT. It translates to CASSSIIGTSGRVPGELFF.

The rearrangement uses TRBV4-2 and TRBJ2-7, with 9 bases aligning to TRBD2. There are 16 residues in the CDR3. The germline CDR1 and CDR2 sequences are LGHNA and YNFKEQ. Trimming took 3 bases from V and 1 from J; bases not matched to a gene: 7. CDR3 loop: CASSHLTAGGSYEQYF. CDR3 DNA: TGTGCCAGCAGCCACCTTACAGCGGGAGGATCCTACGAGCAGTACTTC.

The chain has TRBV6-6 and TRBJ2-5; D remains ambiguous. Trimming stripped 4 bases from V and 2 bases from J, with 14 bases between. CDR1 and CDR2 from the germline V gene are MNHNY and SVGAGI (reference sequence). This CDR3 region has 15 residues. Here the CDR3 DNA reads TGTGCCAGCAGTTCCCCTCGACTCACACAAGAGACCCAGTACTTC. Its protein product is CASSSPRLTQETQYF.

The rearrangement uses TRBV30 and TRBJ2-7; 7 nucleotides align to TRBD1. The CDR3 sequence is 18 residues long. Germline V gives CDR1 GTSNPN, CDR2 SVGIG (reference sequence). V shed 0 bases, J shed 0 bases, and the junction held 14 bases outside the gene matches. Written as DNA, the CDR3 is TGTGCCTGGAGTGTACGGTACGGCAGGACAGGCTTCTCCTACGAGCAGTACTTC. Amino acids: CAWSVRYGRTGFSYEQYF.

The chain has TRBV5-4 and TRBJ2-3, with D hard to call. This CDR3 region has 12 residues. Between the trimmed V and J ends, which lost 1 base and 7 bases, there was a span of 7 bases. The germline V gene has CDR1 SGHNT and CDR2 YYREEE (reference sequence). The CDR3 region is CASSLWRNTQYF. The CDR3 DNA sequence: TGTGCCAGCAGCTTGTGGCGGAATACGCAGTATTTT.

This chain connects TRBV5-1 to TRBJ2-5, with D perhaps TRBD1 (6 bases). This CDR3 is built from 14 residues. V was shortened by 4 bases and J by 4 bases, with 14 bases between the two germline ends. Germline V gene sequence: CDR1 SGHRS, CDR2 YFSETQ. The CDR3 bases are TGCGCCAGCAGCACGGGACAAGGGAGAGAGACCCAGTACTTC. Translating gives CASSTGQGRETQYF.

The chain is built from TRBV9 and TRBJ2-7, with TRBD2 matching 7 bases. V lost 3 bases and J lost 5; bases outside the gene matches: 11. The CDR3 contains 15 residues. CDR1 SGDLS and CDR2 YYNGEE come from the germline V gene. DNA for the CDR3: TGTGCCAGCAGCGCTCAACCCCGGGGGGTTGACGAGCAGTACTTC. Encoded protein: CASSAQPRGVDEQYF.

J is TRBJ2-4 and V is TRBV2; possibly TRBD2 for D (6 bases). There are 14 residues in the CDR3. Germline V CDR1 and CDR2: SNHLY, FYNNEI. The V end lost 6 bases, the J end lost 5 bases, and 14 bases lay between the germline ends. This chain's CDR3 is CASRVIGGQNIQYF. The CDR3 DNA sequence: TGTGCCAGCAGAGTAATCGGGGGTCAAAACATTCAGTACTTC.

This chain joins TRBV2 and TRBJ2-3, with D possibly matching TRBD1 (6 bases). The V gene's germline CDR1 is SNHLY and CDR2 FYNNEI. V was cut by 8 bases and J by 1 base, with 10 bases left in between. The CDR3 sequence is 13 residues long. CDR3 loop: CASPYRGTDTQYF. Written as DNA, the CDR3 is TGTGCCAGCCCTTACAGGGGCACAGATACGCAGTATTTT.

The J gene is TRBJ1-1, the V gene TRBV6-5; no firm D call. The CDR3 runs to 14 residues. Germline CDR1 is MNHEY and CDR2 is SVGAGI. The V and J ends lost 4 bases and 2 bases respectively, with 11 bases between them. For the CDR3, the DNA is TGTGCCAGCAGTTCCCCGAGATTTAACACTGAAGCTTTCTTT. This gives the protein CASSSPRFNTEAFF.

This clone was counted only a few times. The rearrangement joins TRBV4-1 to TRBJ2-3; TRBD2 matches at 12 bases. The ends lost 4 bases at V and 5 bases at J; junction bases unmatched: 7. CDR3 length equals 16 residues. Germline CDR1 MGHRA, CDR2 YSYEKL. The CDR3 DNA follows: TGCGCCAGCAGCCGACCCTTACTAGCGGGGGGAGATACGCAGTATTTT. It translates to CASSRPLLAGGDTQYF.